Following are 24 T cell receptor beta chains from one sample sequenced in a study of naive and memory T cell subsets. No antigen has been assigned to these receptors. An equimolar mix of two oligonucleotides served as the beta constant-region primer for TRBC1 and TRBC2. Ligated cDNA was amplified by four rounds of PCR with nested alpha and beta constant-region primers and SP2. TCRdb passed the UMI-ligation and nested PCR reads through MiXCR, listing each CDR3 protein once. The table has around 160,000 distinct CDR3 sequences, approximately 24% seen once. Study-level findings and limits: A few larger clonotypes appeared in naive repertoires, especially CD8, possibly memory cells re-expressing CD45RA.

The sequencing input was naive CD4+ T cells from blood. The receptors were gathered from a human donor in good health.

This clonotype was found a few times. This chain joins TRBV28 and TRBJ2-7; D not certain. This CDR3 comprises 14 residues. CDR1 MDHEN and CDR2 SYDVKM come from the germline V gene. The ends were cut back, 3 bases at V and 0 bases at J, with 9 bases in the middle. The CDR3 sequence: CASSLGTFSYEQYF. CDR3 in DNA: TGTGCCAGCAGTTTGGGTACCTTCTCCTACGAGCAGTACTTC.

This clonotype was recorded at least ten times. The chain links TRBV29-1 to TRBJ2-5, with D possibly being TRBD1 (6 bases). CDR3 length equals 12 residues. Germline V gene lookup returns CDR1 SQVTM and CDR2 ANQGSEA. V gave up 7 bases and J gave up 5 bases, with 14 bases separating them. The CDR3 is CSGSDRTETQYF. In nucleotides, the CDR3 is TGCAGCGGGAGCGACAGGACGGAGACCCAGTACTTC.

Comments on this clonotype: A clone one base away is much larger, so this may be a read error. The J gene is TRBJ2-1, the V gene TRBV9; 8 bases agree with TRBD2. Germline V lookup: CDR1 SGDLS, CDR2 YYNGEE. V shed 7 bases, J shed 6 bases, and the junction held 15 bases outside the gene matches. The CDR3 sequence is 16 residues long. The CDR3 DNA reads TGTGCCAGCGCCACAACCCCGGGACTAGGCGGCAATGAGCAGTTCTTC. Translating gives CASATTPGLGGNEQFF.

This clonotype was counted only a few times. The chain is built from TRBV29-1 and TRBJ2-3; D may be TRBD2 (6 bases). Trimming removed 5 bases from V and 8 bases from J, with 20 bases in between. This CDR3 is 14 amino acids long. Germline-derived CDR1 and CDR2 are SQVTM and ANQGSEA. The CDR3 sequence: CSVPLAGITGTQYF. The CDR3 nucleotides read TGCAGCGTTCCCCTTGCGGGGATCACGGGTACGCAGTATTTT.

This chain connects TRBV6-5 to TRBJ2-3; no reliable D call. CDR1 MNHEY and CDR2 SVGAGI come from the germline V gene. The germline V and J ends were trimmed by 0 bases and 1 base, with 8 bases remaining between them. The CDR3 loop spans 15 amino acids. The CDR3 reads CASSYSGGRTDTQYF. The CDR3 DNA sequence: TGTGCCAGCAGTTACTCGGGCGGTCGCACAGATACGCAGTATTTT.

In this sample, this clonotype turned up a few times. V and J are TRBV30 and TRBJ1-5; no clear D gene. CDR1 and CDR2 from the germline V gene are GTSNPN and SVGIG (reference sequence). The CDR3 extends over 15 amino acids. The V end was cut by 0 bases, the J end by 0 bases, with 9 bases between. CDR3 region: CAWSVQWGSNQPQHF. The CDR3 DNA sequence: TGTGCCTGGAGTGTACAGTGGGGTAGCAATCAGCCCCAGCATTTT.

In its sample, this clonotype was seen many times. CDR3 protein: CAAGQLNSGNTIYF. The CDR3 nucleotides read TGTGCCGCAGGACAGCTGAACTCTGGAAACACCATATATTTT. The chain carries TRBV3-1 and TRBJ1-3, with D tentatively TRBD1 (6 bases). The germline V and J ends were trimmed by 11 bases and 0 bases, with 14 bases remaining between them. The CDR3 length is 14 residues. Germline V lookup: CDR1 LGHDT, CDR2 YNNKEL (reference sequence).

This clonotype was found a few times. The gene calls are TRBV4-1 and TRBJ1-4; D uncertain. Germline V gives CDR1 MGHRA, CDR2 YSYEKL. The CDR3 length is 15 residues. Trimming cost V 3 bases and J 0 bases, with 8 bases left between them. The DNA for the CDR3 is TGCGCCAGCAGCCAGCAAGTGGCAACTAATGAAAAACTGTTTTTT. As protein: CASSQQVATNEKLFF.

The CDR3 DNA reads TGTGCCAGCAGCCGGTCGTGGAATGAGCAGTTCTTC. Amino acids: CASSRSWNEQFF. The chain carries TRBV28 and TRBJ2-1, with D uncertain. V was pared by 6 bases and J by 7 bases, with 10 bases between. The CDR3 has 12 amino acids. Germline values: CDR1 MDHEN, CDR2 SYDVKM.

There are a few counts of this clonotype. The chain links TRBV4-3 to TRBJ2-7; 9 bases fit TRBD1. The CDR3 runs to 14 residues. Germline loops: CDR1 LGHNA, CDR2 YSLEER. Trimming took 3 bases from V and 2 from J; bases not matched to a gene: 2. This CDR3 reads CASSHRQGAYEQYF. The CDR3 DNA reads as TGCGCCAGCAGCCACCGACAGGGGGCCTACGAGCAGTACTTC.

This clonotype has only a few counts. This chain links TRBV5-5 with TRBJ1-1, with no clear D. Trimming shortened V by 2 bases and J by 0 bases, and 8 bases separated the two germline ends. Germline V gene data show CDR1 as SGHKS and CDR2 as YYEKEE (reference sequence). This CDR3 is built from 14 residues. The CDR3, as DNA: TGTGCCAGCAGCTTTGGTCTGATGAACACTGAAGCTTTCTTT. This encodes CASSFGLMNTEAFF.

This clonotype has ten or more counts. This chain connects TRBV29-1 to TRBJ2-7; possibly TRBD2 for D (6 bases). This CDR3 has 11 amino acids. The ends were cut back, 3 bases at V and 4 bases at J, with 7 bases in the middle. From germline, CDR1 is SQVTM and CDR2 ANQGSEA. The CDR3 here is CSVEAGYEQYF. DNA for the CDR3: TGCAGCGTTGAGGCGGGGTACGAGCAGTACTTC.

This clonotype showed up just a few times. In DNA, the CDR3 is TGTGCCAGCAGTTTTCAGAACACCGGGGAGCTGTTTTTT. It specifies CASSFQNTGELFF. The chain links TRBV28 to TRBJ2-2; no reliable D call. V was pared by 3 bases and J by 1 base, with 3 bases between. The CDR3 is 13 amino acids. Germline CDR1 reads MDHEN; CDR2 reads SYDVKM.

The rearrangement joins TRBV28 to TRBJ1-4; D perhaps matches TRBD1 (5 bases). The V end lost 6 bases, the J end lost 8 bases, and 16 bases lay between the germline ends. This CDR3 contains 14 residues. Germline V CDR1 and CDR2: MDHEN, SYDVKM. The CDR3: CASSPGDLGEKLFF. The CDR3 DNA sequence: TGTGCCAGCAGCCCCGGGGACCTAGGGGAAAAACTGTTTTTT.

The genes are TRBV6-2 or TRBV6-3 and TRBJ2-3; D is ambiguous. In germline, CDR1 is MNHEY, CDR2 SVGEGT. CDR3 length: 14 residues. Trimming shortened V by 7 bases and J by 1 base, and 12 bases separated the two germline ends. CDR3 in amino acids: CASIGVSGTDTQYF. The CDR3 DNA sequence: TGTGCCAGCATTGGCGTATCCGGCACAGATACGCAGTATTTT.

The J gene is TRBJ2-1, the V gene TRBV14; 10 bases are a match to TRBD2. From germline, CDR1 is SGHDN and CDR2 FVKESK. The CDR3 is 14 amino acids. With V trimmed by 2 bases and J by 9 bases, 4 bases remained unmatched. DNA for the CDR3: TGTGCCAGCAGCCAACTAGCGGGAGTAGGTGAGCAGTTCTTC. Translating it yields CASSQLAGVGEQFF.

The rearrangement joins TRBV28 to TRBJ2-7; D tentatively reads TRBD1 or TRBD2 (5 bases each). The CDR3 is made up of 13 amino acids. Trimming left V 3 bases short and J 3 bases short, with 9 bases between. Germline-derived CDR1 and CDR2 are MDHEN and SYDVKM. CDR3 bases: TGTGCCAGCAGTTTGGGGGTTTACTACGAGCAGTACTTC. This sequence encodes CASSLGVYYEQYF.

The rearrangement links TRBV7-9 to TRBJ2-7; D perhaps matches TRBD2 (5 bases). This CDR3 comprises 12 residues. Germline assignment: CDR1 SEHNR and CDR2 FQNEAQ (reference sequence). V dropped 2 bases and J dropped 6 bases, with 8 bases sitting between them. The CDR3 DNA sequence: TGTGCCAGCAGCTTAAATGCGGGCGAGCAGTACTTC. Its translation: CASSLNAGEQYF.

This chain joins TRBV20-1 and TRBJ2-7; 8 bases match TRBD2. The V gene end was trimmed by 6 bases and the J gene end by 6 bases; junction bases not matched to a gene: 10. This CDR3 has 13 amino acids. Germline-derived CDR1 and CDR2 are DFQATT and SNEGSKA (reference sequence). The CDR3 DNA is TGCAGTGCCCTTCCCAGCGGGGGTCCCGAGCAGTACTTC. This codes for CSALPSGGPEQYF.

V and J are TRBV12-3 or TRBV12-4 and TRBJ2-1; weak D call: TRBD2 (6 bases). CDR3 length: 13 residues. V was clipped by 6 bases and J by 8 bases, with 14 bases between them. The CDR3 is CASRISGADEQFF. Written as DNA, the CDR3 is TGTGCCAGCAGGATTAGCGGAGCCGATGAGCAGTTCTTC.

This CDR3 reads CAISETGTTEAFF. The CDR3 coding sequence is TGTGCCATCAGTGAGACAGGGACCACTGAAGCTTTCTTT. The chain uses TRBV10-3 and TRBJ1-1, with D possibly being TRBD1 (6 bases). Per the germline V gene, CDR1 is ENHRY and CDR2 is SYGVKD. Trimming pared 2 bases from V and 4 bases from J, leaving 8 bases between. The CDR3 is 13 amino acids.

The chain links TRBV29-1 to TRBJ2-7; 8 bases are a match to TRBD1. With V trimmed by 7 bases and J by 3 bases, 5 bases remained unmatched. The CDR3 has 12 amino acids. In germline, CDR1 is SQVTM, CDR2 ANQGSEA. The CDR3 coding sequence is TGCAGCGGTAAGACAGGGGTCTACGAGCAGTACTTC. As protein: CSGKTGVYEQYF.

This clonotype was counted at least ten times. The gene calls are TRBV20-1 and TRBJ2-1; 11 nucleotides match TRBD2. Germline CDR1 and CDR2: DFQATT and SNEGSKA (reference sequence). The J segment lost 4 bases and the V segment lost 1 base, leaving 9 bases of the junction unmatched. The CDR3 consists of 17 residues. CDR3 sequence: CSARAILAGGRYNEQFF. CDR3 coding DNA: TGCAGTGCTAGAGCAATTTTAGCGGGAGGGAGATACAATGAGCAGTTCTTC.

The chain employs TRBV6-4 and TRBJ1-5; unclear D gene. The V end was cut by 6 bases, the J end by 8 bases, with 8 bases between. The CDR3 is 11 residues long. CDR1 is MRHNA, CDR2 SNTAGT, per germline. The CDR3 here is CASSPMEPQHF. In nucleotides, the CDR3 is TGTGCCAGCAGCCCCATGGAGCCCCAGCATTTT.